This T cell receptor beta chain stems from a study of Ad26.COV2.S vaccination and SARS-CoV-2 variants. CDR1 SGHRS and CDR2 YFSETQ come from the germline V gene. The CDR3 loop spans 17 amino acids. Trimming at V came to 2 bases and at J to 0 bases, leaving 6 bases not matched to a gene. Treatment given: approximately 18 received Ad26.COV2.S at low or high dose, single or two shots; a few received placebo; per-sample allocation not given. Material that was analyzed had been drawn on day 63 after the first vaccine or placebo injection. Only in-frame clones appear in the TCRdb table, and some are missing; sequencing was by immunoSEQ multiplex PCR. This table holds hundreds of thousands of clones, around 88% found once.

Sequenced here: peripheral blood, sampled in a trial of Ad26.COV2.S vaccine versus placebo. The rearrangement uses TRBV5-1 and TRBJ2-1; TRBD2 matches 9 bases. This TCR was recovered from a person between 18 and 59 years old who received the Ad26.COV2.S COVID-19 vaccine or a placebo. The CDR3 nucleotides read TGCGCCAGCAGCTTCGCTCAGACTAGCGGCTCCTACAATGAGCAGTTCTTC. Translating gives CASSFAQTSGSYNEQFF.